The clone carrying this TCR beta chain was counted only a few times. The table came from immunoSEQ multiplex PCR; TCRdb's copy has only in-frame clones and leaves some out. The sample lists about 38,000 clones, 70% to 80% occurring once. The TCR-sequenced patients were a few responders to pembrolizumab. The sample comes from a study of PD-1 blockade in mismatch repair-deficient tumors. For the study at large: All were previously treated, progressing patients with eleven to twelve mismatch repair-deficient cancer types.

The CDR3 is 15 amino acids. Germline loops: CDR1 MNHNS, CDR2 SASEGT. V shed 0 bases and J 6 bases; nucleotides not matched to a gene: 2. The receptor comes from an adult with mismatch repair-deficient cancer. The V gene is TRBV6-1, the J gene TRBJ2-1; 10 nucleotides agree with TRBD1. The specimen was peripheral blood, collected 4 weeks after starting pembrolizumab. The CDR3 region is CASSEARTGGNEQFF. Here the CDR3 DNA reads TGTGCCAGCAGTGAAGCGCGGACAGGGGGCAATGAGCAGTTCTTC.